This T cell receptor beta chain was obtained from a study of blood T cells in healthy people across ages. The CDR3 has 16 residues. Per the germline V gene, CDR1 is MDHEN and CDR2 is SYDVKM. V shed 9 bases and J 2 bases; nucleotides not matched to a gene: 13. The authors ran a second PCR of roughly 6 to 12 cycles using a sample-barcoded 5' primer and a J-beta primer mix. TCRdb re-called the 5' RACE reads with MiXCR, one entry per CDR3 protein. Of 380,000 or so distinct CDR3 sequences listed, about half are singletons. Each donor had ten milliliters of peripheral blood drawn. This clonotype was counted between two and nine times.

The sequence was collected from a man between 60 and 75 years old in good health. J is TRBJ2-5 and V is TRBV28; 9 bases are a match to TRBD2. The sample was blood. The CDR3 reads CARTIAGTSPQETQYF. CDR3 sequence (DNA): TGTGCCAGGACCATCGCCGGGACTAGCCCACAAGAGACCCAGTACTTC.